What follows describes a single T cell receptor (beta chain). Its specificity is unknown. This sample was taken from a study of shared clonotypes between healthy human individuals. Some clones are missing from TCRdb's copy, which holds only in-frame ones; the method was immunoSEQ multiplex PCR. There are some 2,000,000 clones in the sample; roughly 94% occur only once, and about 0.13% lies in the top ten. Study findings and constraints: Shared clonotypes across all four donors exceeded non-shared ones in generation probability. Among four donors, approximately 5% of naive CD4 clonotypes were found in common.

The CDR3 runs to 17 residues. The V gene is TRBV12-2, the J gene TRBJ1-6. TRBV12-2 is a documented pseudogene. The sequencing sample was made of naive CD4+ T cells sorted from blood. Subset reported: CD45RA+ positively selected. This receptor was obtained from a man between 18 and 35 years old in good health. The CDR3 is CASRFVNPGGYNSPLHF. CDR3 in DNA: TGTGCAAGTCGCTTCGTTAACCCGGGGGGGTATAATTCACCCCTCCACTTT.